The 9 T cell receptor beta chains below come from one sample, sequenced in a study of early T cells in non-severe SARS-CoV-2 infection. Each CDR3 protein is one row after TCRdb ran MiXCR on the 5' RACE reads. The table includes tens of thousands of distinct CDR3 sequences, roughly 5.5% detected once. The sample comprised whole blood. Every receptor here comes from an adult who was a healthcare worker with PCR-confirmed SARS-CoV-2 infection or an uninfected control (not recorded which).

This clonotype was recorded at least ten times. The chain recombines TRBV20-1 with TRBJ1-2, with D maybe TRBD1 (6 bases). V lost 0 bases and J 0 bases, leaving 20 bases between the germline ends. This CDR3 comprises 18 residues. The germline gives CDR1 DFQATT, CDR2 SNEGSKA (reference sequence). The CDR3, as DNA: TGCAGTGCTAGAGAGCCGGGGGCGCCGAAAAACCCTAACTATGGCTACACCTTC. Residues: CSAREPGAPKNPNYGYTF.

This clonotype has ten or more counts. The chain uses TRBV9 and TRBJ1-6; D gene uncertain. Trimming left V 7 bases short and J 7 bases short, with 12 bases between. Germline CDR1 reads SGDLS; CDR2 reads YYNGEE. The CDR3 is made up of 13 amino acids. CDR3 DNA: TGTGCCAGCGGTTCAGTGGGGAATTCACCCCTCCACTTT. This encodes CASGSVGNSPLHF.

The V call is TRBV3-1, the J call TRBJ2-6; D may match TRBD1 or TRBD2 (5 bases each). V shed 2 bases and J shed 4 bases, with 15 bases lying between them. CDR3 length: 17 residues. The germline V gene has CDR1 LGHDT and CDR2 YNNKEL (reference sequence). The CDR3 region has the DNA TGTGCCAGCAGCCAAAGAACGGGACGTTCCGGGGCCAACGTCCTGACTTTC. This encodes CASSQRTGRSGANVLTF.

This clonotype was seen at least ten times. CDR3 nucleotide sequence: TGTGCCTGGAGTGTCGAAGGGGCCCTCACCTTC. It specifies CAWSVEGALTF. This chain uses TRBV30 with TRBJ1-2; perhaps TRBD1 as D (5 bases). V was cut by 0 bases and J by 13 bases, with 12 bases left in between. CDR1 and CDR2 (germline): GTSNPN, SVGIG (reference sequence). This CDR3 region has 11 residues.

The chain couples TRBV4-1 to TRBJ2-7; TRBD1 matches at 8 bases. V shed 0 bases and J 4 bases; nucleotides not matched to a gene: 8. This CDR3 is built from 16 residues. In germline, CDR1 is MGHRA, CDR2 YSYEKL. Here the CDR3 DNA reads TGCGCCAGCAGCCAAGAGAGAGCAGGGGGCAGGTACGAGCAGTACTTC. This gives the protein CASSQERAGGRYEQYF.

This clonotype was picked up many times. The chain has TRBV6-6 and TRBJ1-3; TRBD1 matches 9 bases. In germline, CDR1 is MNHNY, CDR2 SVGAGI (reference sequence). The CDR3 runs to 15 residues. Germline trimming cut 4 bases from V and 4 bases from J; bases unmatched to any gene: 5. The CDR3 region is CASSFPTGGGNTIYF. The CDR3 DNA follows: TGTGCCAGCAGTTTCCCGACAGGGGGAGGAAACACCATATATTTT.

This clonotype was seen repeatedly, ten times or more. The rearrangement links TRBV3-1 to TRBJ2-5, with 11 bases that match TRBD1. The V segment lost 0 bases and the J segment 4 bases; nucleotides outside the gene matches: 4. The germline V gene encodes CDR1 LGHDT and CDR2 YNNKEL (reference sequence). This CDR3 is built from 16 residues. The CDR3 DNA reads TGTGCCAGCAGCCAAGAATGGACAGGGGGCTTAGAGACCCAGTACTTC. Protein sequence: CASSQEWTGGLETQYF.

This clonotype was seen at least ten times. V gene TRBV20-1 combines with J gene TRBJ2-3; the match to TRBD1 covers 7 bases. The J segment lost 6 bases and the V segment lost 6 bases, leaving 12 bases of the junction unmatched. Looked up from germline, CDR1 is DFQATT and CDR2 is SNEGSKA (reference sequence). The CDR3 runs to 14 residues. CDR3 sequence (DNA): TGCAGTGCCCAGTCAGGGGGAAGAAGGGATACGCAGTATTTT. This gives the protein CSAQSGGRRDTQYF.

This clonotype was observed at least ten times. The chain recombines TRBV10-2 with TRBJ2-7, with D hard to call. This CDR3 is 13 amino acids long. CDR1 and CDR2 (germline): WSHSY, SAAADI. Trimming took 4 bases from V and 1 from J, leaving 8 bases between them. The CDR3 spells CASSVGTSYEQYF. The CDR3 region has the DNA TGCGCCAGCAGTGTTGGCACTTCCTACGAGCAGTACTTC.